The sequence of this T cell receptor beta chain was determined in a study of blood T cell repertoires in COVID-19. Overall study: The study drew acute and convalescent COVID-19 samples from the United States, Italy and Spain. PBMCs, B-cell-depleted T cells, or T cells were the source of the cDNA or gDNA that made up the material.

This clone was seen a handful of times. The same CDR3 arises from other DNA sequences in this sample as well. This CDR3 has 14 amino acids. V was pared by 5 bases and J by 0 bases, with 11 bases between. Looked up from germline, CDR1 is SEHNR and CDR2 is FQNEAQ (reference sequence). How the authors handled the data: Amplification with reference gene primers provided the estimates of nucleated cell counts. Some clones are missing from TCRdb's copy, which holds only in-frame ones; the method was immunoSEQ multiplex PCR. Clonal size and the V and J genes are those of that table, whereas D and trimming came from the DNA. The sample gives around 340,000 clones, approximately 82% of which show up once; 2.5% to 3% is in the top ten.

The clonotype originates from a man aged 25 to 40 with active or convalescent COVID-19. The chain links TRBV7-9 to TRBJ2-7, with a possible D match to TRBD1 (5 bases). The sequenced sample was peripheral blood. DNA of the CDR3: TGTGCCAGCAGCCCTCGACAGAGCTCCTACGAGCAGTACTTC. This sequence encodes CASSPRQSSYEQYF. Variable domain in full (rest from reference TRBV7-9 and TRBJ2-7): DTGVSQNPRHKITKRGQNVTFRCDPISEHNRLYWYRQTLGQGPEFLTYFQNEAQLEKSRLLSDRFSAERPKGSFSTLEIQRTEQGDSAMYLCASSPRQSSYEQYFGPGTRLTVT.